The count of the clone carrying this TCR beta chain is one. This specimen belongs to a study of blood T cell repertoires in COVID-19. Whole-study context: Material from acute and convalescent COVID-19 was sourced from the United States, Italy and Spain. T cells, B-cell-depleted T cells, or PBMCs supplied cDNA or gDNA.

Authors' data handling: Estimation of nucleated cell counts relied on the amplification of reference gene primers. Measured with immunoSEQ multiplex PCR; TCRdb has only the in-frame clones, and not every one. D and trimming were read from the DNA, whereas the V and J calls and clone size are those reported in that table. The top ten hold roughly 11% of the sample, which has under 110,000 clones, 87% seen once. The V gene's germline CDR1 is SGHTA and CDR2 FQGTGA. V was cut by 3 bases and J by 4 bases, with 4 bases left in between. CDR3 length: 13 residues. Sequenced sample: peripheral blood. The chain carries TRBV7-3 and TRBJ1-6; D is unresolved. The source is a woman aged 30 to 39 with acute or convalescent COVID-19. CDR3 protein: CASSFSYNSPLHF. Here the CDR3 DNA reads TGTGCCAGCAGCTTTTCATATAATTCACCCCTCCACTTT.